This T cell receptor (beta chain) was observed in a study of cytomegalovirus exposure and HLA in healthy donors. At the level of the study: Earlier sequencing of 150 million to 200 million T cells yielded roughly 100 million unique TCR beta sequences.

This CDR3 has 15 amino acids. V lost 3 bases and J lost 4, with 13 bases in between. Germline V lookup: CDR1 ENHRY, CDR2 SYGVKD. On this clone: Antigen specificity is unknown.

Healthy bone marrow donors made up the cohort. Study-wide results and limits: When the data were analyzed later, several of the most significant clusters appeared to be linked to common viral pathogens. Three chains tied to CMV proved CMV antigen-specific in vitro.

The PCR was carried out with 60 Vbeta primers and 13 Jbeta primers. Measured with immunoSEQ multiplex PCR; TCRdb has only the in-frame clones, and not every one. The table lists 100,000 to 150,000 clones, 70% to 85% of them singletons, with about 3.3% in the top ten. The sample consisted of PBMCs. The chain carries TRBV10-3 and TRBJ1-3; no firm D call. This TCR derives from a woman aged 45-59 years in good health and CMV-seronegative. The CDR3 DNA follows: TGTGCCATCAGTGAACCAATTTCGGGAGGAAACACCATATATTTT. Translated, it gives CAISEPISGGNTIYF.